The 3 T cell receptor beta chains listed next were all sequenced from one sample in a study of cytomegalovirus exposure and HLA in healthy donors. Libraries were prepared by immunoSEQ multiplex PCR; TCRdb keeps only in-frame clonotypes and omits some of them. The table includes 100,000 to 120,000 clones, around nine tenths detected once. Sequenced material: PBMCs. Source of these receptors: a woman under 30 in good health and CMV-seronegative.

This rearrangement joins TRBV2 to TRBJ1-5; 10 bases are shared with TRBD1. CDR1 is SNHLY, CDR2 FYNNEI, per germline. The V and J ends lost 0 bases and 7 bases, in that order; junction bases with no gene match: 6. The CDR3 is made up of 16 amino acids. CDR3 DNA: TGTGCCAGCAGTGAAGCGCGGACAGGGGGAGGGCAGCCCCAGCATTTT. This gives the protein CASSEARTGGGQPQHF.

This clone was detected only a few times. The chain employs TRBV7-9 and TRBJ1-1; perhaps TRBD1 as D (6 bases). The germline CDR1 and CDR2 sequences are SEHNR and FQNEAQ (reference sequence). Trimming took 5 bases from V and 1 from J, leaving 17 bases between them. This CDR3 region has 16 residues. The CDR3 DNA follows: TGTGCCAGCAGCCCGACCCCGGGACATAGGAACACTGAAGCTTTCTTT. The encoded protein is CASSPTPGHRNTEAFF.

This clone was found once. The V and J genes are TRBV14 and TRBJ1-6; TRBD1 aligns across 10 bases. With V trimmed by 0 bases and J by 4 bases, 6 bases remained unmatched. The V gene's germline CDR1 is SGHDN and CDR2 FVKESK. There are 18 residues in the CDR3. CDR3 DNA sequence: TGTGCCAGCAGCCAAGATTTGCGGACAGGGGGATATAATTCACCCCTCCACTTT. This codes for CASSQDLRTGGYNSPLHF. The full variable domain, rest sourced from reference TRBV14 and TRBJ1-6, is EAGVTQFPSHSVIEKGQTVTLRCDPISGHDNLYWYRRVMGKEIKFLLHFVKESKQDESGMPNNRFLAERTGGTYSTLKVQPAELEDSGVYFCASSQDLRTGGYNSPLHFGNGTRLTVT.